Included here is one TCR beta chain sequence, with context. Its antigen is unidentified. For the second PCR, which ran for roughly 7 to 11 cycles, a sample-barcoded 5' primer and a J-beta primer mix were used. TCRdb redid the calling of the 5' RACE reads with MiXCR, one entry per CDR3 protein. The sample carries fewer than 800,000 distinct CDR3 sequences, 20% to 30% recorded once. Between the trimmed V and J ends, which lost 4 bases and 2 bases, there was a span of 15 bases. This CDR3 is 15 amino acids long. Germline CDR1 and CDR2: SGHRS and YFSETQ. These data come from a study of blood T cells in healthy people across ages. Donors gave around 10 milliliters of peripheral blood apiece. Study-level points and caveats: CMV status of donors was unknown, possibly confounding expanded clonotype changes.

The same specimen was also included in a second study, on T cells of mothers and their children. According to that study: Unrelated pairs and related pairs have their TCR recombination output shaped similarly by thymic selection.

The chain couples TRBV5-1 to TRBJ1-2; the D gene is possibly TRBD1 (6 bases). The TCR was taken from a boy aged 5-17 years in good health. Input material: blood. The CDR3 sequence: CASSTGPGENYGYTF. The DNA for the CDR3 is TGCGCCAGCAGCACGGGGCCAGGGGAAAACTATGGCTACACCTTC.